The present entry profiles one TCR beta chain with its context. Generated by immunoSEQ multiplex PCR, the TCRdb table keeps only in-frame clones and is missing some. The data hold some 200,000 clones, with 75% to 95% observed a single time. This sample is part of a study of control samples from healthy donors and cancer patients. CDR3 length equals 14 residues. J was trimmed by 7 bases and V by 5 bases; bases with no gene match: 5. Germline-derived CDR1 and CDR2 are MNHEY and SVGAGI. J is TRBJ1-6 and V is TRBV6-5; TRBD1 matches at 7 bases. Sample: blood. This receptor was taken from a woman in her 30s in good health. The CDR3 reads CASSHRDRNSPLHF. CDR3 in DNA: TGTGCCAGCAGTCACCGGGACAGAAATTCACCCCTCCACTTT.